This T cell receptor beta chain was sequenced for a study of OX40 agonist ivuxolimab in advanced cancers. General observations from the study: Low clonal expansion, among the lowest seen, marked partial responders at 0.1-3.0 mg/kg.

The protocol was immunoSEQ multiplex PCR, while the TCRdb copy is restricted to in-frame clones and leaves out a portion. The table has some 69,000 clones, 90% seen once; the top ten hold approximately 0.5%. To note about this clone: Its antigen is still unknown.

The V gene lost 5 bases and the J gene lost 3 bases, with 13 bases spanning the gap. The CDR3 is made up of 14 amino acids. Germline values: CDR1 SGHTA, CDR2 FQGNSA. The chain couples TRBV7-2 to TRBJ2-5; D perhaps matches TRBD1 (5 bases). Sequences were derived from CD4+ or CD8+ T cells sorted from blood, sampled in a trial of the OX40 agonist ivuxolimab. This clonotype originated in an adult with an advanced solid tumor such as melanoma, head and neck, liver or kidney cancer. The CDR3 DNA reads TGTGCCAGCAGCCCCGCCAGGGCCAAAGAGACCCAGTACTTC. Translation: CASSPARAKETQYF.